This T cell receptor (beta chain) originates from a study of T cell repertoires in cytomegalovirus infection. Study context: The authors used CMV epitopes that were HLA-C-restricted (recently identified) and HLA-B-restricted (well studied). CMV infection plus the matching HLA type was flagged by public TCR beta signatures. Study-wide findings and caveats: Identification of carriers of CMV plus the relevant HLA was achieved through cumulative public TCR beta family frequency. HLA-C-restricted TCR beta clonotypes specific for CMV led the ex vivo response.

This clonotype was recorded at least ten times. Antigen: not known. TCRdb re-analysed the reads in MiXCR, keeping a single row per CDR3 protein. The profile shows approximately 300,000 distinct CDR3 sequences, 29% of them singletons. The CDR3 is 13 amino acids. Trimming pared 7 bases from V and 2 bases from J, leaving 11 bases between. The clonotype comes from a human donor in good health (CMV status not recorded). Some clones in this sample may be carry-over from other donors' samples. This material consisted of cultured PBMCs, taken from culture after CMV antigen stimulation. The rearrangement links TRBV12-3 or TRBV12-4 to TRBJ1-2; a possible D gene is TRBD1 (6 bases). Here the CDR3 DNA reads TGTGCCAGCACCGAAGGGGGAAACTATGGCTACACCTTC. Translation: CASTEGGNYGYTF.